This TCR beta chain was found in a study of cytomegalovirus exposure and HLA in healthy donors. As to this clone: As yet, its antigen is unknown.

Germline-derived CDR1 and CDR2 are MDHEN and SYDVKM. Trimming cost V 6 bases and J 5 bases, with 13 bases left between them. The CDR3 totals 13 residues. PCR employed 60 Vbeta and 13 Jbeta primers. Source study methods: Unique TCR beta chains numbered approximately 80 million in a later analysis, with approximately 10 million shared. The protocol was immunoSEQ multiplex PCR, while the TCRdb copy is restricted to in-frame clones and leaves out a portion. That table furnishes V, J and clone size, whereas the DNA furnished D and trimming. This repertoire shows around 220,000 clones, approximately 70% found once; its top ten account for 1.8%. Study outcomes and limitations: The CMV antigen specificity of a few CMV-associated chains was confirmed through in vitro analysis.

Nominally healthy donors were sampled, though unrecorded immune exposures were likely. The clonotype comes from a woman aged 30 to 39 in good health and CMV-seronegative. The sequenced sample consisted of PBMCs. V and J are TRBV28 and TRBJ1-1; D is perhaps TRBD1 (5 bases). DNA for the CDR3: TGTGCCAGCAGCTTGGGGGGAGGGACTGAAGCTTTCTTT. Translated: CASSLGGGTEAFF.